The T cell receptor (beta chain) described here comes from a study of cytotoxic CD8 clonotypes in ibrutinib-treated CLL (dated by TCRdb to 2020 to 2023). General notes on the study: The cohort had around twelve relapsed/refractory and more than 14 treatment-naive patients; 17 were IGHV unmutated. Samples at response were collected after a median of about 11 months of treatment, with a range of about 6 to 40 months. Patients were still on ibrutinib when every remission and progressive disease sample was collected. An average of 255,043 productive templates and approximately 91,000 productive rearrangements was obtained per sample. Longitudinal samples were available for 26 of the 86 trial participants. Cryopreserved peripheral blood mononuclear cells were collected before treatment, at response, and at either disease progression or sustained remission. Partial responses were observed in some 24 patients and complete responses in 2; after a median follow-up of 68 months, remission was maintained in 15 or so patients and progression was observed in about twelve.

To note about this clone: This clone's antigen is unknown. No quality values exist for individual bases; no much larger clone is one base distant.

The germline V end is reduced by 6 bases and the J end by 1 base; junction bases left unmatched: 2. CDR1 and CDR2, looked up from the germline V gene, are MGHRA and YSYEKL. The CDR3 measures 14 amino acids from cysteine to phenylalanine. CDR3 DNA is the only sequence kept; it has 42 bases, read in frame from the first base. What the study reported, not specific to this receptor: Sustained-remission and progressing patients did not have matched sampling times, and lymph node repertoires were not examined. Public clonotypes were found to be uncommon and were observed to contract or remain stable during treatment; the increase in clonality was shown to reflect expansion of private clonotypes at ibrutinib response. An increase in clonality was observed at ibrutinib response, with clonality remaining stable during sustained remission and falling back toward baseline at progression. Baseline clonality exceeded that of age-matched healthy donors and correlated strongly with circulating CD8+ T-cell counts.

Each clonotype received, on average, 10x coverage in deep resolution sequencing performed on a MiSeq, where the target depth lay between 1 in 1 million and 1 in 200,000 T cells. TCR beta libraries were generated with the immunoSEQ hsTCRB Kit. The paper's processing steps were these. ImmunoSEQ Data Assistant and ImmunoSEQ Analyzer were used for data analysis, and V, D and J genes were assigned according to IMGT definitions. Clonality, which ranges from 0 to 1, was calculated by subtracting the normalized Shannon entropy of productive rearrangement frequencies from one. Only overrepresented clonotypes making up at least 0.05% of the repertoire of each patient were included in the public clonotype analysis. Fewer than 15 age-matched healthy donor repertoires from immuneACCESS served as clonality controls. The table was pulled from immuneACCESS by TCRdb, which kept in-frame rearrangements only. Such tables lose some clones; where checked, under half of the loss comes from unresolved V genes, and the rest has no known cause. The V and J calls and the clone size are those of that table, but D and trimming were determined from the DNA. Within this sample are about 45,000 clones, with around 73% of them counted one time only. The ten most abundant clones make up around 13% of the sample.

The time point label, read with the paper, signifies: roughly 12 months on ibrutinib. For TCR beta library preparation, about 2.1 micrograms of genomic DNA were extracted from the cryopreserved PBMCs. Longitudinal blood samples from CLL patients receiving ibrutinib monotherapy were subjected to high-throughput TCR beta sequencing. The patients were enrolled in a single-center, open-label phase 2 trial of ibrutinib monotherapy. Sequenced material: PBMCs, taken after 12 months of ibrutinib treatment. The rearranged chain carries TRBV4-1 and TRBJ1-5; TRBD1 lines up with 8 middle nucleotides. The TCR originated in a human donor with chronic lymphocytic leukemia. The CDR3 protein: CASSRQGSNQPQHF. The nucleotide sequence reads TGCGCCAGCAGTAGACAGGGGAGCAATCAGCCCCAGCATTTT.